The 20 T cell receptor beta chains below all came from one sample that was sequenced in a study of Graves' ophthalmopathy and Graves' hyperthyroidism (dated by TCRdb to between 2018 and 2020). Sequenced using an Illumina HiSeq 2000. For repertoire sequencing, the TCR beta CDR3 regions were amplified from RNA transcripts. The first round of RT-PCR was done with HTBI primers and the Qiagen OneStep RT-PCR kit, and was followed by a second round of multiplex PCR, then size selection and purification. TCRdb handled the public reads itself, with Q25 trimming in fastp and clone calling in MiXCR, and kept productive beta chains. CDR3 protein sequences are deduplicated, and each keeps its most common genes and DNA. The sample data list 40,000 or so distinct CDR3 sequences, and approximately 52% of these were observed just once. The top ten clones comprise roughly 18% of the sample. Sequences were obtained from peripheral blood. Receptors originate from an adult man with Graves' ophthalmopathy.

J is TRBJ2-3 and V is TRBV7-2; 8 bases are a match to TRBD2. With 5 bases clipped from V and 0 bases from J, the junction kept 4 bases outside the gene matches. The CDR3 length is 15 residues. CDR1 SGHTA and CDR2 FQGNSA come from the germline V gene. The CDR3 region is CASSPGGTSTDTQYF. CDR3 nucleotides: TGTGCCAGCAGCCCGGGGGGGACTAGCACAGATACGCAGTATTTT.

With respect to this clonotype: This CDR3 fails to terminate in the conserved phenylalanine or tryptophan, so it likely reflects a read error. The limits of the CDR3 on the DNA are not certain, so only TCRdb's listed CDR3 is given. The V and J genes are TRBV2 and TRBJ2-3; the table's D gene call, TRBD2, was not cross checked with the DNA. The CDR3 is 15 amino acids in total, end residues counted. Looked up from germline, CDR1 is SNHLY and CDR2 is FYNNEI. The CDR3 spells CAIPEGLTSTDTRYL.

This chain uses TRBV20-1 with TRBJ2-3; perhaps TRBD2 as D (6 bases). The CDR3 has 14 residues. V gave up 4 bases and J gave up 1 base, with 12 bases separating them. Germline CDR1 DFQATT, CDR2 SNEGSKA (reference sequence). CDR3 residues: CSAKPGLGTDTQYF. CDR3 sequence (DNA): TGCAGTGCTAAGCCGGGACTCGGCACAGATACGCAGTATTTT.

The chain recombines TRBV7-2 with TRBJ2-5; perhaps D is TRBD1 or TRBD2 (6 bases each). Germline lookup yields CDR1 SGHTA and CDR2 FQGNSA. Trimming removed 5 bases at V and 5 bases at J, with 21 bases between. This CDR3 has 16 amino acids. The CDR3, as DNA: TGTGCCAGCAGCCCACTAGGACCGGGGGCAGGGGAGACCCAGTACTTC. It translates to CASSPLGPGAGETQYF.

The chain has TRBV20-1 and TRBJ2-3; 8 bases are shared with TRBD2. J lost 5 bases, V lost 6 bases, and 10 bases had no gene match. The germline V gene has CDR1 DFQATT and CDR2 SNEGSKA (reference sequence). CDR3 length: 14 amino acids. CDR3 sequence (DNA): TGCAGTGCCCTCGGGGCGGGAGGAGGAGATACGCAGTATTTT. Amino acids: CSALGAGGGDTQYF.

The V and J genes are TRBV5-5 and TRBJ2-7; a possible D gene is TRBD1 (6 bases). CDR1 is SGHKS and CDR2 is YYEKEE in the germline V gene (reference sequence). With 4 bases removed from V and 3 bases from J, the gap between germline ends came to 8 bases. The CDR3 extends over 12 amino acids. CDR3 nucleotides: TGTGCCAGCAGCCGGGGACACTACGAGCAGTACTTC. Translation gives CASSRGHYEQYF.

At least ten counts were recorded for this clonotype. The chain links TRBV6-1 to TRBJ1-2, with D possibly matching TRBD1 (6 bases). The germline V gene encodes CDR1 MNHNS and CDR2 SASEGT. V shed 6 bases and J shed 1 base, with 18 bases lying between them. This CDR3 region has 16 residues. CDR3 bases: TGTGCCAGCAGCCACTCCGTTGACAGGAGTAACTATGGCTACACCTTC. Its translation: CASSHSVDRSNYGYTF.

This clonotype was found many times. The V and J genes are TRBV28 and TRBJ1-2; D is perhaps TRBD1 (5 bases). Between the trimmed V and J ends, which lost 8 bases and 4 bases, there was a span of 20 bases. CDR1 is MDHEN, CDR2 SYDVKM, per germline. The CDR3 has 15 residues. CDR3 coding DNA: TGTGCCAGCTTTCTCCCCGGGGGGGAGGGCTATGGCTACACCTTC. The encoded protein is CASFLPGGEGYGYTF.

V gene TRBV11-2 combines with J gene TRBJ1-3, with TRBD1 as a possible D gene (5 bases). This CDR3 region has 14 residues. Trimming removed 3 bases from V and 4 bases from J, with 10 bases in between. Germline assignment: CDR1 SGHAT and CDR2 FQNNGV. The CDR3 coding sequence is TGTGCCAGCAGCTTTACCGGGACGGGAAACACCATATATTTT. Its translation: CASSFTGTGNTIYF.

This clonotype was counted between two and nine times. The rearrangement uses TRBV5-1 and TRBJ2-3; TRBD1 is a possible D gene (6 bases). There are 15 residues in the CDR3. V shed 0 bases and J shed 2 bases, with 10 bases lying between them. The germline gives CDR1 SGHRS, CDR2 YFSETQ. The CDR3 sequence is CASSLDGQITDTQYF. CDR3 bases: TGCGCCAGCAGCTTGGACGGACAGATCACAGATACGCAGTATTTT.

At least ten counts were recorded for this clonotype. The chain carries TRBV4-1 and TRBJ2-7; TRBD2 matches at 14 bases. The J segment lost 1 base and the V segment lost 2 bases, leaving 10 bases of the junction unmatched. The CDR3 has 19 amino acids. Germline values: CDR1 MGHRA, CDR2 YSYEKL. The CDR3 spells CASSQRTPGLAGVSYEQYF. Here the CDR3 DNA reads TGCGCCAGCAGCCAACGCACCCCGGGACTAGCGGGAGTGTCCTACGAGCAGTACTTC.

The CDR3 coding sequence is TGTACCAGCAGTTGCCCGAACACCGGGGAGCTGTTTTTT. Encoded protein: CTSSCPNTGELFF. This sequence joins TRBV10-3 and TRBJ2-2; the D is unclear. Germline-derived CDR1 and CDR2 are ENHRY and SYGVKD. The CDR3 totals 13 residues.

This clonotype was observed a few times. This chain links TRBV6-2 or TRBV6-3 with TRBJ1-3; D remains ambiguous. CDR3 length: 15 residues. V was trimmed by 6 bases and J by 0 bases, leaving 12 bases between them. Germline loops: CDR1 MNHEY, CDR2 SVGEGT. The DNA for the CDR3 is TGTGCCAGCAGGTCAGGACGCCTCTCTGGAAACACCATATATTTT. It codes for CASRSGRLSGNTIYF.

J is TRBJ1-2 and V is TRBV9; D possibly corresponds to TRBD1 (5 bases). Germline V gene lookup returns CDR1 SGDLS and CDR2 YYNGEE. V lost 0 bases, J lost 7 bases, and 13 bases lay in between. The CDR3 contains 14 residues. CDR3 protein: CASSVAGTSFGYTF. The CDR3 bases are TGTGCCAGCAGCGTAGCCGGGACTAGCTTTGGCTACACCTTC.

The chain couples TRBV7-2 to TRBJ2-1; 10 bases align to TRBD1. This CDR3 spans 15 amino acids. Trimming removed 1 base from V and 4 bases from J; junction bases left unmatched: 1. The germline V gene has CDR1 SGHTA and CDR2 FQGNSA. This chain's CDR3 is CASSLGQGAYNEQFF. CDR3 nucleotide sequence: TGTGCCAGCAGCTTAGGACAGGGGGCTTACAATGAGCAGTTCTTC. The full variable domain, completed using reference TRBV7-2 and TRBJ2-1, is GAGVSQSPSNKVTEKGKDVELRCDPISGHTALYWYRQSLGQGLEFLIYFQGNSAPDKSGLPSDRFSAERTGGSVSTLTIQRTQQEDSAVYLCASSLGQGAYNEQFFGPGTRLTVL.

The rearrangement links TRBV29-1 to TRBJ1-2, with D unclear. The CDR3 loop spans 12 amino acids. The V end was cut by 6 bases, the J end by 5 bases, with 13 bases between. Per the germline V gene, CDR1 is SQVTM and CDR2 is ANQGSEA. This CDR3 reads CSVRVSGYGYTF. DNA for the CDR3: TGCAGCGTACGCGTATCCGGATATGGCTACACCTTC.

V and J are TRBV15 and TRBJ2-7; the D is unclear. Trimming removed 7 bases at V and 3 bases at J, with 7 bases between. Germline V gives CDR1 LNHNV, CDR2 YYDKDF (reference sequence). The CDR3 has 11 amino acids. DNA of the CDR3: TGTGCCACCACCAAGAGCTACGAGCAGTACTTC. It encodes CATTKSYEQYF.

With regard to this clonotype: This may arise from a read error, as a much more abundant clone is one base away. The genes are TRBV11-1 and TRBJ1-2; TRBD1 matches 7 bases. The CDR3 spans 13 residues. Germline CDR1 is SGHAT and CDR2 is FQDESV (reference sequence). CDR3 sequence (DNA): TGTGCCAGCAGCCAGGGGGGGAAGGCTGGCTACGCCTTC. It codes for CASSQGGKAGYAF.

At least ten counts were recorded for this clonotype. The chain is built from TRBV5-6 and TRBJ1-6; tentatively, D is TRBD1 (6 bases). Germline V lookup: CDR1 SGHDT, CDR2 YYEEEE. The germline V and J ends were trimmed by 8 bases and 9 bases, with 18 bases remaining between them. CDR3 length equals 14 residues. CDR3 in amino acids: CASTLSGGPSPLHF. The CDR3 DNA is TGTGCCAGTACCCTAAGCGGGGGGCCTTCACCCCTCCACTTT.

CDR3: CASSSRGTCYEQYV. DNA of the CDR3: TGTGCCAGCAGCTCCCGGGGGACTTGCTACGAGCAGTACGTC. This chain uses TRBV7-3 with TRBJ2-7; D may be TRBD2 (6 bases). Between the trimmed V and J ends, which lost 4 bases and 3 bases, there was a span of 13 bases. Per the germline V gene, CDR1 is SGHTA and CDR2 is FQGTGA. This CDR3 contains 14 residues.